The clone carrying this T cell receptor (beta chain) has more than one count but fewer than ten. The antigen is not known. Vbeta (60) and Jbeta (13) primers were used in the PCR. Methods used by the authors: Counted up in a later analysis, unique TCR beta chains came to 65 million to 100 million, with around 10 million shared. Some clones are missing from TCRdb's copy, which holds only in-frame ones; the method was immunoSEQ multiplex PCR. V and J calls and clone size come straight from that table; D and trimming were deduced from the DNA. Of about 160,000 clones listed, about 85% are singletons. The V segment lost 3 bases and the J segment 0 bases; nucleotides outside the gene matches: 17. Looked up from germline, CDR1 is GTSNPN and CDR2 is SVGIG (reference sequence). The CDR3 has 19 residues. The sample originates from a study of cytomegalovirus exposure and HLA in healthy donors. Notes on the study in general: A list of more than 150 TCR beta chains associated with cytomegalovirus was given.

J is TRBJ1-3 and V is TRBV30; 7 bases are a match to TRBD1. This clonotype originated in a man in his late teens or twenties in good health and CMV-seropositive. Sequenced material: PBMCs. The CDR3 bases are TGTGCCTGGAGGGGGGACAGAGCCTACCCTTATAGCTCTGGAAACACCATATATTTT. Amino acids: CAWRGDRAYPYSSGNTIYF.